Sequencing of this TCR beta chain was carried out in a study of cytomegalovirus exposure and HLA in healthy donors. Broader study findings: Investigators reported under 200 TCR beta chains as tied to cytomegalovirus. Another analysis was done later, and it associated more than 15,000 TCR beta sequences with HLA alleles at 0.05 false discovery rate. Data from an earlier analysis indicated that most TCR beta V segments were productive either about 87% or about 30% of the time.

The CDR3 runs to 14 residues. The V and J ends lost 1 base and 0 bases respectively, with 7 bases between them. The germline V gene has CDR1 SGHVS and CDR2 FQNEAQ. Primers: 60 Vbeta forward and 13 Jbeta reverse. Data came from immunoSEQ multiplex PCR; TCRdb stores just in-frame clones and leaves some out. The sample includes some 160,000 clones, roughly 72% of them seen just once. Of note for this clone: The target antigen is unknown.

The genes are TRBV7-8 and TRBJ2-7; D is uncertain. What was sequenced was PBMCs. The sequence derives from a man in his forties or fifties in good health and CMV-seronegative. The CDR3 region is CASSLGYGSYEQYF. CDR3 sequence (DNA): TGTGCCAGCAGCTTAGGCTACGGCTCCTACGAGCAGTACTTC. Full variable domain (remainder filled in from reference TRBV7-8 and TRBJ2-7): GAGVSQSPRYKVAKRGQDVALRCDPISGHVSLFWYQQALGQGPEFLTYFQNEAQLDKSGLPSDRFFAERPEGSVSTLKIQRTQQEDSAVYLCASSLGYGSYEQYFGPGTRLTVT.